The clone carrying this T cell receptor beta chain showed up many times. What it recognizes is unknown. The same CDR3 arises from other DNA sequences in this sample as well. The sample is drawn from a study of shared clonotypes between healthy human individuals. General study results and limits: Blood was the only sampled material, and tissue repertoires likely differ. Since donors were few, the genetic and exposure-history diversity represented was limited.

The germline V gene encodes CDR1 MNHEY and CDR2 SVGAGI. The CDR3 spans 16 residues. Deletions cut 0 bases from V and 0 bases from J, with 9 bases between. Unsorted PBMC samples were amplified in replicate PCRs containing about 0.3 ug DNA, some 30,000 T cell genomes. The table came from immunoSEQ multiplex PCR; TCRdb's copy has only in-frame clones and leaves some out. The sample has 490,000 or so clones, around 78% seen once. The sequencing input was PBMCs. The chain carries TRBV6-5 and TRBJ2-1; tentatively, D is TRBD2 (5 bases). This TCR derives from a woman aged 40 to 55 in good health. Some clones in this sample may be carry-over from other donors' samples. CDR3 coding DNA: TGTGCCAGCAGTTACTCGGGCGGAGGCTCCTACAATGAGCAGTTCTTC. Its protein is CASSYSGGGSYNEQFF.